Listed below are T cell receptor beta chains from one sample, sequenced in a study of OX40 agonist ivuxolimab in advanced cancers. Using immunoSEQ multiplex PCR, the repertoire was profiled, and TCRdb retains in-frame clones only, with some absent. The table shows about 80,000 clones, with around 94% occurring only once. Specimen: CD4+ or CD8+ T cells sorted from blood, collected in a trial of the OX40 agonist ivuxolimab. The receptors shown here come from an adult with an advanced solid tumor such as melanoma, head and neck, liver or kidney cancer. CDR3s include the opening cysteine and the closing phenylalanine or tryptophan. The size entry is marked missing in some rows and otherwise reads once, few, many or a size class.

v_call,clone_size,cdr3_aa
TRBV7-9,.,CASSRGRAYEQFF
TRBV28,.,CASRLISEQVEAGGSNEQFF
TRBV7-8,once,CASSSWTTGGQPQHF
TRBV9,.,CASSVTGRSYEQYF
TRBV4-1,.,CASSQTALNTEAFF
TRBV9,.,CASSKSGTVGTEAFF
TRBV14,.,CASSPHTKTGQQYF
TRBV6-5,.,CASRLLRELRETQYF
TRBV5-1,.,CASSSLRTGREETQYF
TRBV28,.,CASSLMDRGVEQYF
TRBV14,.,CASSQQGGYGYTF
TRBV6-6,.,CASTPGPFADTQYF
TRBV19,.,CASSSPGQGKTEAFF
TRBV5-1,.,CASKVDPTTGIGDTQYF
TRBV28,.,CASSPPSTGLGGYTF
TRBV4-3,.,CASSHALAGTDAYNEQFF
TRBV6-5,.,CASRPSTDTQYF
TRBV9,.,CASSLGVYSNQPQHF
TRBV4-2,once,CASSQEILYFDGTANEKLFF
TRBV4-3,.,CASSPFWREGRYYGYTF
TRBV19,once,CASSITSGASYNEQFF
TRBV5-1,.,CASSAARVSYNEQFF
TRBV28,.,CASSGTGVPPLGEQYF
TRBV5-5,.,CASSLYQGFLEAFF